Below, 30 T cell receptor beta chains from the same sample are listed, as sequenced in a study of T-cell memory formation after mild COVID-19. MiXCR, run by TCRdb on the 5' RACE reads, gives a single entry per CDR3 protein. The profile shows hundreds of thousands of distinct CDR3 sequences, 28% of them singletons. The sequenced sample was PBMCs or a T cell subset sorted from them (not recorded which). The receptors were gathered from an adult woman who had mild COVID-19 (a few samples of this study predate the infection). Cell type and time point are not known.

This clonotype was counted once. V usage is TRBV6-5 and J usage is TRBJ1-2; D might be TRBD1 (5 bases). Germline V gives CDR1 MNHEY, CDR2 SVGAGI. V was clipped by 5 bases and J by 0 bases, with 16 bases between them. The CDR3 runs to 16 residues. CDR3 in amino acids: CASSQRGGFSNYGYTF. In nucleotides, the CDR3 is TGTGCCAGCAGTCAACGGGGGGGATTCTCTAACTATGGCTACACCTTC.

This clonotype came up a few times. This CDR3 reads CASSLGTENTGELFF. DNA of the CDR3: TGTGCCAGCAGCTTAGGCACAGAGAACACCGGGGAGCTGTTTTTT. The chain carries TRBV7-6 and TRBJ2-2; D is undetermined. Germline CDR1 is SGHVS and CDR2 is FNYEAQ. The CDR3 sequence is 15 residues long. V gave up 1 base and J gave up 1 base, with 7 bases separating them.

This clonotype occurred many times. The genes are TRBV7-3 and TRBJ2-7; the match to TRBD2 covers 7 bases. J gave up 3 bases and V 2 bases, and 7 bases lay outside the gene matches. CDR1 is SGHTA and CDR2 is FQGTGA in the germline V gene. The CDR3 has 15 residues. CDR3 in amino acids: CASSLDGGEGYEQYF. CDR3 coding DNA: TGTGCCAGCAGCTTAGATGGCGGGGAGGGCTACGAGCAGTACTTC.

The CDR3 DNA sequence: TGTGCCAGCAGTTTAAACTCTCGCGGAAAGTACCAAGAGACCCAGTACTTC. Encoded protein: CASSLNSRGKYQETQYF. This rearrangement joins TRBV12-3 or TRBV12-4 to TRBJ2-5; D unclear. V shed 2 bases and J shed 0 bases, with 16 bases lying between them. The CDR3 runs 17 residues.

The chain links TRBV6-2 or TRBV6-3 to TRBJ2-7, with 8 bases identical to TRBD1. The CDR3 length is 15 residues. The germline V gene encodes CDR1 MNHEY and CDR2 SVGEGT. V lost 7 bases and J lost 5; bases outside the gene matches: 13. The CDR3 DNA reads TGTGCCAGCACCCCCCAGGGGGCGAAGCGCCACGAGCAGTACTTC. Translating it yields CASTPQGAKRHEQYF.

The J gene is TRBJ2-7, the V gene TRBV7-8; the match to TRBD1 covers 8 bases. This CDR3 has 17 amino acids. CDR1 is SGHVS, CDR2 FQNEAQ, per germline. V lost 1 base to trimming and J lost 3 bases; unmatched junction nucleotides: 11. CDR3 bases: TGTGCCAGCAGCTTAGGTGGGGGTACAGGGGGAGGCTACGAGCAGTACTTC. The encoded protein is CASSLGGGTGGGYEQYF.

This clonotype occurred a few times. The CDR3 protein is CASSFHSTSSYNEQFF. CDR3 DNA sequence: TGTGCCAGCAGCTTTCATTCTACGAGCTCCTACAATGAGCAGTTCTTC. The chain recombines TRBV7-2 with TRBJ2-1; D is unresolved. The CDR3 is made up of 16 amino acids. Germline V gene sequence: CDR1 SGHTA, CDR2 FQGNSA. The V end was cut by 3 bases, the J end by 0 bases, with 12 bases between.

V gene TRBV7-6 combines with J gene TRBJ2-1; D gene ambiguous. Trimming took off 5 bases at V and 3 bases at J, with 20 bases between the two ends. This CDR3 spans 17 amino acids. Germline V gives CDR1 SGHVS, CDR2 FNYEAQ. The CDR3 loop is CASSPPGGSKNYNEQFF. The DNA for the CDR3 is TGTGCCAGCAGCCCCCCAGGCGGATCTAAAAACTACAATGAGCAGTTCTTC.

The V and J genes are TRBV7-9 and TRBJ2-5, with D hard to call. The CDR3 length is 13 residues. V was pared by 6 bases and J by 9 bases, with 17 bases between. Germline assignment: CDR1 SEHNR and CDR2 FQNEAQ (reference sequence). The CDR3 region is CASSNTSGWSQYF. In DNA, the CDR3 is TGTGCCAGCAGTAACACCTCCGGGTGGTCCCAGTACTTC.

This clonotype appeared many times. The V and J genes are TRBV7-3 and TRBJ2-1, with D perhaps TRBD1 or TRBD2 (6 bases each). Germline values: CDR1 SGHTA, CDR2 FQGTGA. Trimming left V 5 bases short and J 7 bases short, with 21 bases between. This CDR3 has 16 amino acids. Here the CDR3 reads CASSRGPGVGENEQFF. The CDR3, as DNA: TGTGCCAGCAGCCGGGGGCCGGGAGTGGGTGAAAATGAGCAGTTCTTC.

This chain uses TRBV2 with TRBJ1-2; the D is unclear. The ends were cut back, 4 bases at V and 5 bases at J, with 14 bases in the middle. Germline assignment: CDR1 SNHLY and CDR2 FYNNEI. The CDR3 covers 14 residues. The CDR3 nucleotides read TGTGCCAGCAGTGGAAAGGTTGGAGGGTATGGCTACACCTTC. Translation gives CASSGKVGGYGYTF.

This clonotype has only a few counts. V and J are TRBV11-3 and TRBJ2-1; TRBD2 aligns across 8 bases. The CDR3 extends over 14 amino acids. Germline V gene lookup returns CDR1 SGHNT and CDR2 YENEEA. Trimming at V came to 8 bases and at J to 7 bases, leaving 10 bases not matched to a gene. Here the CDR3 DNA reads TGTGCCAGCGGAACGGGAGGGCCGTGGAATGAGCAGTTCTTC. Translated: CASGTGGPWNEQFF.

The table lists this clonotype with a few counts. This chain links TRBV7-9 with TRBJ2-1, with 7 nucleotides matching TRBD1. Germline V lookup: CDR1 SEHNR, CDR2 FQNEAQ (reference sequence). The CDR3 length is 15 residues. V trimming: 2 bases; J trimming: 7 bases; junction bases outside the gene matches: 8. CDR3 in DNA: TGTGCCAGCAGCTTAACCACCGGGACAGAGAATGAGCAGTTCTTC. Residues: CASSLTTGTENEQFF.

The CDR3: CASSQERNRGRLKETQYF. The CDR3 DNA reads as TGCGCCAGCAGCCAAGAAAGGAACAGGGGGCGCCTAAAGGAGACCCAGTACTTC. The chain combines TRBV4-1 with TRBJ2-5; 9 bases line up with TRBD1. This CDR3 contains 18 residues. CDR1 is MGHRA and CDR2 is YSYEKL in the germline V gene. The junction had 13 bases not matched to a gene; V was cut back by 0 bases and J by 5 bases.

The chain joins TRBV10-2 to TRBJ1-1; D might be TRBD1 (5 bases). Deletions cut 8 bases from V and 5 bases from J, with 15 bases between. The germline CDR1 and CDR2 sequences are WSHSY and SAAADI. This CDR3 region has 13 residues. CDR3 DNA sequence: TGCGCCAGCGAAAGCTCCGGGGGGACTGAAGCTTTCTTT. Its translation: CASESSGGTEAFF.

This clonotype appeared a few times. The V and J genes are TRBV7-9 and TRBJ2-7; 7 bases are shared with TRBD1. J gave up 6 bases and V 1 base, and 12 bases lay outside the gene matches. CDR1 is SEHNR, CDR2 FQNEAQ, per germline (reference sequence). The CDR3 runs 16 residues. For the CDR3, the DNA is TGTGCCAGCAGCTTAGGTGAGACAGGGTCAAGGGGCGAGCAGTACTTC. Translated, it gives CASSLGETGSRGEQYF.

This clonotype was found a few times. This chain uses TRBV20-1 with TRBJ1-5; D uncertain. The CDR3 extends over 13 amino acids. The germline V and J ends were trimmed by 3 bases and 7 bases, with 13 bases remaining between them. Germline-derived CDR1 and CDR2 are DFQATT and SNEGSKA (reference sequence). DNA of the CDR3: TGCAGTGCTAGGCCACTACAAGGGCAGCCCCAGCATTTT. It specifies CSARPLQGQPQHF.

This chain uses TRBV5-4 with TRBJ2-7; TRBD2 matches at 7 bases. With V trimmed by 1 base and J by 5 bases, 6 bases remained unmatched. The CDR3 consists of 14 residues. Germline CDR1 reads SGHNT; CDR2 reads YYREEE (reference sequence). The CDR3 sequence: CASSLSAGKHEQYF. The DNA of the CDR3 is TGTGCCAGCAGCTTGTCAGCGGGGAAACACGAGCAGTACTTC.

This clonotype was detected only a few times. The genes are TRBV4-3 and TRBJ2-7; no reliable D call. Germline loops: CDR1 LGHNA, CDR2 YSLEER. Trimming left V 0 bases short and J 3 bases short, with 12 bases between. CDR3 size: 15 residues. The chain's CDR3 is CASSQDMAGFYEQYF. The CDR3 DNA follows: TGCGCCAGCAGCCAAGATATGGCAGGTTTCTACGAGCAGTACTTC.

This chain uses TRBV9 with TRBJ2-5; TRBD1 is a possible D gene (6 bases). The CDR3 has 13 residues. The germline V gene has CDR1 SGDLS and CDR2 YYNGEE. V lost 3 bases and J lost 10, with 16 bases in between. The CDR3 region is CASSARQQGYQYF. CDR3 nucleotide sequence: TGTGCCAGCAGCGCACGACAACAGGGATACCAGTACTTC.

The chain employs TRBV12-3 or TRBV12-4 and TRBJ1-1; unclear D gene. The CDR3 spans 14 residues. V dropped 1 base and J dropped 3 bases, with 9 bases sitting between them. CDR3 DNA: TGTGCCAGCAGTTTAGGCTACAGTGACACTGAAGCTTTCTTT. Translated, it gives CASSLGYSDTEAFF.

CDR3 sequence (DNA): TGCAGTGCTGAACCTGCTAACTCCTACGAGCAGTACTTC. Its translation: CSAEPANSYEQYF. V is TRBV20-1 and J is TRBJ2-7; D is unclear. V gave up 5 bases and J gave up 0 bases, with 11 bases separating them. This CDR3 comprises 13 residues. Germline V CDR1 and CDR2: DFQATT, SNEGSKA (reference sequence).

For the CDR3, the DNA is TGCGCCAGCAGCTTCCCTAGCGATCCCTACGAGCAGTACTTC. This encodes CASSFPSDPYEQYF. The chain recombines TRBV5-1 with TRBJ2-7, with TRBD2 as a possible D gene (6 bases). In germline, CDR1 is SGHRS, CDR2 YFSETQ. Trimming left V 2 bases short and J 2 bases short, with 11 bases between. The CDR3 has 14 amino acids.

The genes are TRBV5-1 and TRBJ1-4; a weak D match, TRBD1 (5 bases). The CDR3 is made up of 15 amino acids. CDR1 and CDR2 from the germline V gene are SGHRS and YFSETQ. The V and J ends lost 5 bases and 7 bases respectively, with 18 bases between them. The CDR3 sequence: CASSPDLGTGEKLFF. Written as DNA, the CDR3 is TGCGCCAGCAGTCCTGACCTAGGCACAGGTGAAAAACTGTTTTTT.

This clonotype has more than one count but fewer than ten. The V gene is TRBV5-1, the J gene TRBJ2-3; tentative D call: TRBD2 (6 bases). Germline V gives CDR1 SGHRS, CDR2 YFSETQ. CDR3 length: 14 amino acids. The V end was cut by 3 bases, the J end by 0 bases, with 8 bases between. The CDR3 sequence is CASSYAGSTDTQYF. CDR3 coding DNA: TGCGCCAGCAGCTACGCGGGGAGCACAGATACGCAGTATTTT.

This chain joins TRBV12-3 or TRBV12-4 and TRBJ1-5; D is uncertain. The CDR3 is 13 residues long. With 8 bases removed from V and 5 bases from J, the gap between germline ends came to 13 bases. DNA for the CDR3: TGTGCCAGCTCAGTTGTGGAAGATCAGCCCCAGCATTTT. Residues: CASSVVEDQPQHF.

The chain carries TRBV4-2 and TRBJ1-5; maybe TRBD1 (5 bases). V shed 0 bases and J shed 6 bases, with 12 bases lying between them. This CDR3 region has 15 residues. Germline values: CDR1 LGHNA, CDR2 YNFKEQ. CDR3 DNA sequence: TGTGCCAGCAGCCAAGAGATCAGGGTGGGTCAGCCCCAGCATTTT. Its translation: CASSQEIRVGQPQHF.

Many counts were recorded for this clonotype. The chain carries TRBV4-2 and TRBJ2-1, with D unclear. Germline-derived CDR1 and CDR2 are LGHNA and YNFKEQ. Trimming took off 0 bases at V and 3 bases at J, with 9 bases between the two ends. The CDR3 runs to 15 residues. The CDR3: CASSQEDHIYNEQFF. Written as DNA, the CDR3 is TGTGCCAGCAGCCAAGAGGACCACATCTACAATGAGCAGTTCTTC.

The chain carries TRBV7-2 and TRBJ2-7, with TRBD2 as a possible D gene (5 bases). This CDR3 spans 14 amino acids. Germline V gene lookup returns CDR1 SGHTA and CDR2 FQGNSA. With 2 bases removed from V and 6 bases from J, the gap between germline ends came to 14 bases. The CDR3 DNA is TGTGCCAGCAGCTTACACGGCGGGTCCGGCGAGCAGTACTTC. Translating gives CASSLHGGSGEQYF.

V usage is TRBV6-2 or TRBV6-3 and J usage is TRBJ2-1; D may be TRBD1 or TRBD2 (5 bases each). Germline-derived CDR1 and CDR2 are MNHEY and SVGEGT. Trimming took 2 bases from V and 8 from J, leaving 10 bases between them. There are 13 residues in the CDR3. The CDR3 loop is CASSYGGGYEQFF. CDR3 bases: TGTGCCAGCAGTTACGGTGGGGGATATGAGCAGTTCTTC.